This T cell receptor beta chain came from a study of cytomegalovirus exposure and HLA in healthy donors. Regarding the study as a whole: Reports state that TCR beta sequences accurately predicted most subjects' HLA-A and HLA-B alleles.

It was with 60 Vbeta and 13 Jbeta primers that the PCR ran. Generated by immunoSEQ multiplex PCR, the TCRdb table keeps only in-frame clones and is missing some. The sample has about 170,000 clones, around 78% seen once; the top ten hold around 13%. Concerning this clone itself: Its antigen is currently unknown.

Germline assignment: CDR1 MNHNS and CDR2 SASEGT. V lost 4 bases and J lost 4; bases outside the gene matches: 8. The CDR3 totals 17 residues. The chain is built from TRBV6-1 and TRBJ1-5, with 12 bases matching TRBD1. This receptor was obtained from a woman aged 50 to 60 in good health and CMV-seropositive. Specimen: PBMCs. This CDR3 reads CASSGRDRGLRNQPQHF. The DNA for the CDR3 is TGTGCCAGCAGTGGCCGGGACAGGGGGCTACGAAATCAGCCCCAGCATTTT.